The 10 T cell receptor beta chains reported below all come from one sample, sequenced in a study of T-cell reconstitution after alpha-beta-depleted transplantation in children (dated by TCRdb to 2016 to 2017). Libraries were constructed by PCR. The sequencing machine was an Illumina HiSeq 2500. To normalize quantification of the TCRbeta repertoire, the TCR libraries were built with molecular barcoding that relied on unique molecular identifiers. TCRdb reanalyzed the raw reads on its own, using fastp at Q25 for trimming and MiXCR for clone calling, and kept in-frame beta chains. When rows share a CDR3 protein, they turn into one entry using the most common DNA and genes. This sample comprises 360,000 or so distinct CDR3 sequences, approximately 20% of them detected only once. The top ten clonotypes cover approximately 3.8% of the sample. This sample comprised PBMCs from the stem cell graft donor, obtained from the stem cell graft. Every receptor here comes from a human donor who donated a stem cell graft to a child with acute myeloid leukemia.

The rearrangement links TRBV6-1 to TRBJ2-2; the D gene is possibly TRBD2 (6 bases). Germline V gives CDR1 MNHNS, CDR2 SASEGT. The CDR3 sequence is 17 residues long. Trimming took 5 bases from V and 2 from J, leaving 18 bases between them. In DNA form, the CDR3 reads TGTGCCAGCAGTCCCCAGGGACGGGGGTTCAACACCGGGGAGCTGTTTTTT. Translated, it gives CASSPQGRGFNTGELFF.

As for this clonotype: A read error may explain this, as a much larger clone is one base away. CDR3 sequence: CDSSYSTSGRIGELFF. CDR3 sequence (DNA): TGTGACAGCAGTTACTCGACTAGCGGGAGAATAGGGGAGCTGTTTTTT. V and J are TRBV6-5 and TRBJ2-2, with 12 bases that match TRBD2. The CDR3 is made up of 16 amino acids. From germline, CDR1 is MNHEY and CDR2 SVGAGI.

CDR3 sequence: CASSRTSGRTYEQYF. The CDR3 DNA reads TGTGCCAGCAGCCGAACTAGCGGGAGAACCTACGAGCAGTACTTC. This chain uses TRBV28 with TRBJ2-7; 11 bases are shared with TRBD2. With 6 bases clipped from V and 2 bases from J, the junction kept 6 bases outside the gene matches. Per the germline V gene, CDR1 is MDHEN and CDR2 is SYDVKM. The CDR3 loop spans 15 amino acids.

V gene TRBV28 combines with J gene TRBJ2-7; 12 bases line up with TRBD2. Per the germline V gene, CDR1 is MDHEN and CDR2 is SYDVKM. The CDR3 length is 13 residues. The junction had 3 bases not matched to a gene; V was cut back by 6 bases and J by 6 bases. The CDR3 region is CASRQTSGSEQYF. The DNA of the CDR3 is TGTGCCAGCAGACAGACTAGCGGGAGCGAGCAGTACTTC.

This clonotype was seen a few times. The chain carries TRBV20-1 and TRBJ2-3, with D possibly matching TRBD2 (5 bases). V lost 3 bases to trimming and J lost 3 bases, with 16 bases between them. Germline V gives CDR1 DFQATT, CDR2 SNEGSKA (reference sequence). This CDR3 contains 15 residues. CDR3 loop: CSASLPRRGTDTQYF. CDR3 nucleotide sequence: TGCAGTGCTAGTCTCCCGCGGAGAGGGACAGATACGCAGTATTTT.

This chain connects TRBV7-2 to TRBJ1-1; TRBD1 might be the D (6 bases). Germline CDR1 is SGHTA and CDR2 is FQGNSA. Trimming took 5 bases from V and 4 from J, leaving 14 bases between them. CDR3 length: 14 amino acids. CDR3 amino acids: CASSETGFGTEAFF. CDR3 sequence (DNA): TGTGCCAGCAGCGAAACAGGGTTCGGCACTGAAGCTTTCTTT.

This clonotype was found a few times. The V and J genes are TRBV5-1 and TRBJ2-1, with 7 bases fitting TRBD1. CDR1 and CDR2 (germline): SGHRS, YFSETQ. This CDR3 comprises 15 residues. V trimming: 0 bases; J trimming: 6 bases; junction bases outside the gene matches: 6. CDR3 region: CASSLAPGGRNEQFF. The CDR3 DNA reads as TGCGCCAGCAGCTTGGCGCCAGGGGGACGCAATGAGCAGTTCTTC.

The chain is built from TRBV20-1 and TRBJ2-7; D is perhaps TRBD2 (6 bases). The length of the CDR3 is 13 residues. V was clipped by 3 bases and J by 4 bases, with 13 bases between them. The germline V gene encodes CDR1 DFQATT and CDR2 SNEGSKA (reference sequence). CDR3: CSASSGEPYEQYF. In nucleotides, the CDR3 is TGCAGTGCTAGCTCGGGAGAACCGTACGAGCAGTACTTC.

This clonotype has a count of ten or more. The chain is built from TRBV27 and TRBJ2-7; unclear D gene. V lost 3 bases, J lost 10 bases, and 16 bases lay in between. Germline V gene lookup returns CDR1 MNHEY and CDR2 SMNVEV (reference sequence). The CDR3 extends over 13 amino acids. The CDR3 DNA reads TGTGCCAGCAGTTTCGACTCCATTAAGCTCCAGTACTTC. Encoded protein: CASSFDSIKLQYF.

This clonotype was detected ten times or more. The rearrangement links TRBV7-2 to TRBJ1-4, with 8 bases aligning to TRBD1. The CDR3 sequence is 14 residues long. Germline values: CDR1 SGHTA, CDR2 FQGNSA. Unmatched junction bases numbered 5, after V lost 3 bases and J lost 8 bases. As DNA, the CDR3 is TGTGCCAGCAGCTTCCGGACAGGGAACGAAAAACTGTTTTTT. Translation gives CASSFRTGNEKLFF. Based on the CDR3 plus reference TRBV7-2 and TRBJ1-4, the full variable domain is GAGVSQSPSNKVTEKGKDVELRCDPISGHTALYWYRQSLGQGLEFLIYFQGNSAPDKSGLPSDRFSAERTGGSVSTLTIQRTQQEDSAVYLCASSFRTGNEKLFFGSGTQLSVL.